The entry below describes one TCR beta chain. The sample belongs to a study of response to subunit inactivated influenza vaccine. The V end lost 7 bases, the J end lost 2 bases, and 12 bases lay between the germline ends. From germline, CDR1 is DFQATT and CDR2 SNEGSKA (reference sequence). There are 13 residues in the CDR3. TCRdb passed the RT-PCR reads through MiXCR, listing each CDR3 protein once. This sample carries roughly 790,000 distinct CDR3 sequences, approximately 22% of them seen once, and the ten largest clones take about 10%. This TCR was sampled from a man between 50 and 59 years old who received an inactivated influenza vaccine. Sequenced here: PBMCs from blood, sampled less than 6 days after vaccination. The chain combines TRBV20-1 with TRBJ2-1; TRBD2 is a possible D gene (6 bases). The DNA for the CDR3 is TGCAGTGGGGGGGTAACAGCCTACAATGAGCAGTTCTTC. Translated: CSGGVTAYNEQFF.